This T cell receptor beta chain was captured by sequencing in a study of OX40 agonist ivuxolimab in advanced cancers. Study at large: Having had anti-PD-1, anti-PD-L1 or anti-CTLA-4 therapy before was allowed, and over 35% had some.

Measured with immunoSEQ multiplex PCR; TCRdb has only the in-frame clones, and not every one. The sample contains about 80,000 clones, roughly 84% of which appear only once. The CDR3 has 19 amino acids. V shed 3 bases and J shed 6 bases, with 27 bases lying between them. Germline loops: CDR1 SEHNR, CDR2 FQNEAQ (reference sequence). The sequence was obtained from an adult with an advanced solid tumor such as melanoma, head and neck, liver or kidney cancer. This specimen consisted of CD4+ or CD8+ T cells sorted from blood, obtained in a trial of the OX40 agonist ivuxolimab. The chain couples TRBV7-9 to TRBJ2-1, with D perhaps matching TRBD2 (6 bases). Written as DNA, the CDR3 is TGTGCCAGCAGCTTTAGCCGTAGTACTCCGGGACTGAGGGGCAATGAGCAGTTCTTC. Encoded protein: CASSFSRSTPGLRGNEQFF.